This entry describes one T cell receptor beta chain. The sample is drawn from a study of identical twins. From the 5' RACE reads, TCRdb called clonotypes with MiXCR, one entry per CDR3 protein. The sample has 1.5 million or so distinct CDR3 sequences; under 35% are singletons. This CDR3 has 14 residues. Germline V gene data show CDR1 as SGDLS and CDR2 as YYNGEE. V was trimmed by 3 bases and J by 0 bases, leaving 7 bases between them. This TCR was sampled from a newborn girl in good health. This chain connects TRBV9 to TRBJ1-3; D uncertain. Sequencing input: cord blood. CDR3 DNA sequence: TGTGCCAGCAGCGCGTCGAACTCTGGAAACACCATATATTTT. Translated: CASSASNSGNTIYF.